The 31 T cell receptor beta chains below were found in one sample sequenced in a study of cytomegalovirus exposure and HLA in healthy donors. The PCR made use of 60 Vbeta and 13 Jbeta primers. Only in-frame clones appear in the TCRdb table, and some are missing; sequencing was by immunoSEQ multiplex PCR. The sample has over 85,000 clones; roughly four fifths are singletons. The source material was PBMCs. These receptors were collected from a woman aged 30 to 39 in good health and CMV-seronegative.

The genes are TRBV5-6 and TRBJ2-7, with a weak D call TRBD2 (6 bases). This CDR3 has 17 residues. V lost 1 base, J lost 0 bases, and 17 bases lay in between. Germline CDR1 SGHDT, CDR2 YYEEEE. CDR3 protein: CASSLRVKAGSSYEQYF. CDR3 DNA sequence: TGTGCCAGCAGCTTGCGGGTAAAAGCGGGCAGCTCCTACGAGCAGTACTTC.

This clone was recorded only once. The chain recombines TRBV30 with TRBJ1-2; the D gene is possibly TRBD1 (6 bases). Trimming stripped 2 bases from V and 4 bases from J, with 14 bases between. The CDR3 loop spans 14 amino acids. Per the germline V gene, CDR1 is GTSNPN and CDR2 is SVGIG (reference sequence). The CDR3 DNA reads as TGTGCCTGGAGTCCCCCCGACAGGATCTATGGCTACACCTTC. It translates to CAWSPPDRIYGYTF. Filled out from reference TRBV30 and TRBJ1-2, the complete variable domain reads SQTIHQWPATLVQPVGSPLSLECTVEGTSNPNLYWYRQAAGRGLQLLFYSVGIGQISSEVPQNLSASRPQDRQFILSSKKLLLSDSGFYLCAWSPPDRIYGYTFGSGTRLTVV.

The rearrangement joins TRBV11-3 to TRBJ2-1, with 8 nucleotides matching TRBD2. Germline lookup yields CDR1 SGHNT and CDR2 YENEEA. Germline trimming cut 1 base from V and 4 bases from J; bases unmatched to any gene: 3. The CDR3 spans 15 residues. DNA of the CDR3: TGTGCCAGCAGCTTAGTTACTAGCGGTTACAATGAGCAGTTCTTC. Encoded protein: CASSLVTSGYNEQFF.

The chain has TRBV5-1 and TRBJ2-7; a weak D match, TRBD1 (6 bases). Trimming removed 2 bases from V and 0 bases from J, with 12 bases in between. CDR1 is SGHRS and CDR2 is YFSETQ in the germline V gene. The CDR3 is 15 amino acids. In DNA, the CDR3 is TGCGCCAGCAGCTTCGACAGGCCAAACTCCTACGAGCAGTACTTC. Translated, it gives CASSFDRPNSYEQYF.

The chain has TRBV6-5 and TRBJ1-5; D not certain. Germline V lookup: CDR1 MNHEY, CDR2 SVGAGI. Between the trimmed V and J ends, which lost 0 bases and 7 bases, there was a span of 7 bases. The CDR3 contains 13 residues. The CDR3 loop is CASSYSTEQPQHF. CDR3 in DNA: TGTGCCAGCAGTTACTCGACGGAGCAGCCCCAGCATTTT.

A single count supports this clone. The J gene is TRBJ1-1, the V gene TRBV29-1; the D is unclear. This CDR3 is 11 amino acids long. The germline CDR1 and CDR2 sequences are SQVTM and ANQGSEA. The V end was cut by 3 bases, the J end by 7 bases, with 9 bases between. CDR3 loop: CSVDWRGEAFF. The CDR3 coding sequence is TGCAGCGTTGATTGGAGAGGTGAAGCTTTCTTT.

The rearrangement joins TRBV7-2 to TRBJ1-2, with 8 nucleotides matching TRBD1. The CDR3 consists of 15 residues. Germline lookup yields CDR1 SGHTA and CDR2 FQGNSA. Trimming at V came to 2 bases and at J to 4 bases, leaving 6 bases not matched to a gene. DNA for the CDR3: TGTGCCAGCAGCTTAATATCGGGACAGGCCTATGGCTACACCTTC. Its translation is CASSLISGQAYGYTF.

This clone occurred a few times. CDR3 nucleotide sequence: TGTGCCAGCAGCGGACAGGGACAAGGAAACACCATATATTTT. Amino acids: CASSGQGQGNTIYF. The chain recombines TRBV27 with TRBJ1-3; 8 positions agree with TRBD1. This CDR3 contains 14 residues. Trimming at V came to 6 bases and at J to 4 bases, leaving 5 bases not matched to a gene. CDR1 is MNHEY, CDR2 SMNVEV, per germline (reference sequence).

The genes are TRBV2 and TRBJ1-6, with D possibly TRBD1 on 5 matching bases. Germline V gives CDR1 SNHLY, CDR2 FYNNEI. V was pared by 4 bases and J by 10 bases, with 17 bases between. The CDR3 spans 15 residues. The CDR3 DNA is TGTGCCAGCAGTGCGGCCGGCAGGGCTCGATCACCCCTCCACTTT. As protein: CASSAAGRARSPLHF. Full variable domain (outside the CDR3, taken from reference TRBV2 and TRBJ1-6): EPEVTQTPSHQVTQMGQEVILRCVPISNHLYFYWYRQILGQKVEFLVSFYNNEISEKSEIFDDQFSVERPDGSNFTLKIRSTKLEDSAMYFCASSAAGRARSPLHFGNGTRLTVT.

This chain uses TRBV15 with TRBJ1-2; a possible D gene is TRBD1 (5 bases). In germline, CDR1 is LNHNV, CDR2 YYDKDF (reference sequence). CDR3 size: 14 residues. Trimming stripped 3 bases from V and 2 bases from J, with 10 bases between. For the CDR3, the DNA is TGTGCCACCAGCAGGGGAGGGGAGAACTATGGCTACACCTTC. Amino acid sequence: CATSRGGENYGYTF.

The chain uses TRBV11-3 and TRBJ2-1; no definite D call. Germline V gene data show CDR1 as SGHNT and CDR2 as YENEEA. V lost 0 bases to trimming and J lost 8 bases, with 11 bases between them. The CDR3 runs 14 residues. The CDR3 coding sequence is TGTGCCAGCAGCTTAGATTCGGGTATCTATGAGCAGTTCTTC. Its protein is CASSLDSGIYEQFF.

The J gene is TRBJ1-2, the V gene TRBV28; 9 bases match TRBD1. The CDR3 sequence is 15 residues long. J was trimmed by 5 bases and V by 5 bases; bases with no gene match: 9. The germline CDR1 and CDR2 sequences are MDHEN and SYDVKM. In DNA, the CDR3 is TGTGCCAGCAGTCCTAGGGGGACAGGGAGTTATGGCTACACCTTC. It codes for CASSPRGTGSYGYTF.

This clone turned up a few times. The chain links TRBV20-1 to TRBJ2-1; D is unclear. Trimming stripped 6 bases from V and 3 bases from J, with 6 bases between. The CDR3 has 11 amino acids. Germline V gives CDR1 DFQATT, CDR2 SNEGSKA (reference sequence). Written as DNA, the CDR3 is TGCAGTGCCCTAAGCTACAATGAGCAGTTCTTC. Translating gives CSALSYNEQFF.

The V and J genes are TRBV6-5 and TRBJ2-7, with TRBD1 identical over 7 bases. The V and J ends lost 6 bases and 0 bases, in that order; junction bases with no gene match: 5. This CDR3 region has 14 residues. CDR1 is MNHEY, CDR2 SVGAGI, per germline. CDR3 amino acids: CASRGRDSSYEQYF. The CDR3, as DNA: TGTGCCAGCAGAGGCAGGGACAGCTCCTACGAGCAGTACTTC.

The gene calls are TRBV6-5 and TRBJ2-2; D not resolved. This CDR3 comprises 15 residues. Germline CDR1 is MNHEY and CDR2 is SVGAGI. V was cut by 6 bases and J by 0 bases, with 11 bases left in between. The CDR3 DNA reads TGTGCCAGCAGGAGACTGGCCCCGAACACCGGGGAGCTGTTTTTT. It is translated as CASRRLAPNTGELFF.

This clone was recorded a few times. The V and J genes are TRBV27 and TRBJ2-3; no definite D call. V lost 5 bases to trimming and J lost 7 bases, with 10 bases between them. Germline CDR1 is MNHEY and CDR2 is SMNVEV (reference sequence). The CDR3 consists of 12 residues. The CDR3 DNA follows: TGTGCCAGCAGTCCAAGCTATCATACGCAGTATTTT. Translation: CASSPSYHTQYF.

The rearrangement uses TRBV30 and TRBJ1-5, with a weak D call TRBD1 (6 bases). Germline CDR1 and CDR2: GTSNPN and SVGIG (reference sequence). This CDR3 region has 15 residues. Trimming pared 3 bases from V and 0 bases from J, leaving 12 bases between. As DNA, the CDR3 is TGTGCCTGGAGCGACACAGGGTATAGCAATCAGCCCCAGCATTTT. Protein product: CAWSDTGYSNQPQHF.

The chain recombines TRBV5-8 with TRBJ1-1; TRBD1 agrees at 9 bases. J was trimmed by 3 bases and V by 0 bases; bases with no gene match: 12. The CDR3 is made up of 18 amino acids. Germline V gene sequence: CDR1 SGHTS, CDR2 YDEGEE. CDR3 amino acids: CASSLANRGRRGDTEAFF. CDR3 bases: TGTGCCAGCAGCTTGGCTAACAGGGGGCGAAGGGGAGACACTGAAGCTTTCTTT.

This clone was seen a single time. The V call is TRBV4-2, the J call TRBJ2-5; tentatively, D is TRBD2 (6 bases). This CDR3 is 17 amino acids long. Germline CDR1 and CDR2: LGHNA and YNFKEQ. Trimming stripped 0 bases from V and 0 bases from J, with 14 bases between. The CDR3 sequence is CASSQDPGTPNQETQYF. CDR3 DNA: TGTGCCAGCAGCCAAGATCCCGGGACTCCCAACCAAGAGACCCAGTACTTC.

The rearrangement joins TRBV29-1 to TRBJ2-1; D possibly corresponds to TRBD2 (6 bases). The V and J ends lost 4 bases and 7 bases respectively, with 17 bases between them. The CDR3 has 14 residues. The germline V gene encodes CDR1 SQVTM and CDR2 ANQGSEA. CDR3 in DNA: TGCAGCGTTGGGCGGGGTCTGGGGGGAAATGAGCAGTTCTTC. It codes for CSVGRGLGGNEQFF.

V gene TRBV6-5 combines with J gene TRBJ2-2, with D uncertain. V was pared by 10 bases and J by 0 bases, with 9 bases between. CDR1 and CDR2 (germline): MNHEY, SVGAGI. The CDR3 sequence is 13 residues long. As DNA, the CDR3 is TGTGCCACACAGTCCCCGAACACCGGGGAGCTGTTTTTT. This encodes CATQSPNTGELFF.

V gene TRBV4-2 combines with J gene TRBJ2-1; 9 nucleotides line up with TRBD1. Trimming took 4 bases from V and 4 from J; bases not matched to a gene: 17. Germline V gives CDR1 LGHNA, CDR2 YNFKEQ. The CDR3 is 19 amino acids. CDR3 in DNA: TGTGCCAGCAGCCGCCGCCGGGACAGGGACCCTTCCTGGTACAATGAGCAGTTCTTC. It codes for CASSRRRDRDPSWYNEQFF.

The chain has TRBV7-2 and TRBJ2-7, with 7 positions matching TRBD1. V shed 5 bases, J shed 3 bases, and the junction held 10 bases outside the gene matches. There are 15 residues in the CDR3. The germline CDR1 and CDR2 sequences are SGHTA and FQGNSA. In DNA, the CDR3 is TGTGCCAGCAGCGTAACCAGGGGACAGAACTACGAGCAGTACTTC. It specifies CASSVTRGQNYEQYF.

The chain couples TRBV4-3 to TRBJ2-7; D is possibly TRBD1 (6 bases). V lost 8 bases to trimming and J lost 5 bases, with 16 bases between them. This CDR3 is built from 13 residues. Germline V gene data show CDR1 as LGHNA and CDR2 as YSLEER. The CDR3 sequence is CASSYRVGDEQYF. The CDR3 DNA sequence: TGCGCCAGCTCCTACAGGGTAGGGGACGAGCAGTACTTC.

Details on this clone: The same CDR3 arises from other DNA sequences in this sample as well. CDR3 sequence: CAWSGGYEQYF. The CDR3 DNA follows: TGTGCCTGGAGCGGTGGCTACGAGCAGTACTTC. The J gene is TRBJ2-7, the V gene TRBV30; D gene unclear. The CDR3 consists of 11 residues. The ends were cut back, 3 bases at V and 3 bases at J, with 6 bases in the middle. Germline V lookup: CDR1 GTSNPN, CDR2 SVGIG (reference sequence).

In this sample, this clone turned up a few times. The J gene is TRBJ1-1, the V gene TRBV6-5; D call uncertain. The CDR3 sequence is 13 residues long. From germline, CDR1 is MNHEY and CDR2 SVGAGI. V lost 5 bases, J lost 0 bases, and 7 bases lay in between. In DNA form, the CDR3 reads TGTGCCAGCAGTCTGAGCATGAACACTGAAGCTTTCTTT. It translates to CASSLSMNTEAFF.

The V call is TRBV19, the J call TRBJ1-2, with unresolved D. The germline V and J ends were trimmed by 1 base and 7 bases, with 28 bases remaining between them. The CDR3 has 19 amino acids. Germline CDR1 is LNHDA and CDR2 is SQIVND (reference sequence). CDR3 in amino acids: CASSIAPDGEPRSLGGYTF. CDR3 coding DNA: TGTGCCAGTAGTATAGCCCCCGACGGGGAGCCCCGCTCTCTGGGTGGCTACACCTTC.

The J gene is TRBJ2-1, the V gene TRBV28; the D gene is possibly TRBD2 (5 bases). The germline V gene has CDR1 MDHEN and CDR2 SYDVKM. The CDR3 covers 15 residues. V was shortened by 3 bases and J by 4 bases, with 13 bases between the two germline ends. The DNA for the CDR3 is TGTGCCAGCAGTTTTACTAGTGTCGGTTACAATGAGCAGTTCTTC. Amino acids: CASSFTSVGYNEQFF.

This chain uses TRBV29-1 with TRBJ2-7, with 7 bases that match TRBD1. V was pared by 4 bases and J by 1 base, with 4 bases of the junction left unmatched. This CDR3 is 13 amino acids long. Germline values: CDR1 SQVTM, CDR2 ANQGSEA. The CDR3 sequence is CSVVRDRSYEQYF. As DNA, the CDR3 is TGCAGCGTTGTTCGGGACAGATCCTACGAGCAGTACTTC.

CDR3 sequence (DNA): TGTGCCAGCAGTGAACTGGGGGGGGCCGGGGAGCTGTTTTTT. It encodes CASSELGGAGELFF. The genes are TRBV6-1 and TRBJ2-2, with 7 bases lining up with TRBD2. The V gene's germline CDR1 is MNHNS and CDR2 SASEGT. Losses at the gene ends were 2 bases for V and 6 bases for J; bases not matched to a gene: 3. This CDR3 has 14 amino acids.

The sample holds one count of this clone. This chain connects TRBV7-2 to TRBJ2-7; D gene uncertain. Trimming cost V 5 bases and J 0 bases, with 11 bases left between them. The CDR3 runs to 14 residues. The germline gives CDR1 SGHTA, CDR2 FQGNSA. The DNA for the CDR3 is TGTGCCAGCAGCAGCAATAGCTTCTCCTACGAGCAGTACTTC. Translation: CASSSNSFSYEQYF.